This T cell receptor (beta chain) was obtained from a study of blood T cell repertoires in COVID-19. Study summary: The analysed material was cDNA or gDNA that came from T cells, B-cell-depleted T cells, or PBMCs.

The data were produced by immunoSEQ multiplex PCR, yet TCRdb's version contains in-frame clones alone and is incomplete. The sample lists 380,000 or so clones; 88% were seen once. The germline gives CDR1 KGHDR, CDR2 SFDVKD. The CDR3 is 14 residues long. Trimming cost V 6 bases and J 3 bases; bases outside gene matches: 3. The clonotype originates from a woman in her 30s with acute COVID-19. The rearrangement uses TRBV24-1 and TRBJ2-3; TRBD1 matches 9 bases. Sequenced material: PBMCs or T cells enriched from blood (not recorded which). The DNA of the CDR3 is TGTGCCACCAGTAGGACAGGGGAAACAGATACGCAGTATTTT. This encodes CATSRTGETDTQYF.